Listed here is a single T cell receptor beta chain. Methods used by the authors: Reference gene primer amplification in the assay estimated nucleated cell counts. Clones were sequenced by immunoSEQ multiplex PCR, and TCRdb holds only the in-frame ones, with some missing. V and J calls and clone size are copied from that table; D and trimming were computed from the DNA. This table holds more than 400,000 clones, roughly 90% found once. The ends were cut back, 2 bases at V and 0 bases at J, with 13 bases in the middle. Germline lookup yields CDR1 MNHNY and CDR2 SVGAGI (reference sequence). The CDR3 is 16 amino acids. This record belongs to a study of blood T cell repertoires in COVID-19. Those who participated ranged in age from 18 to 89 years and resided in some 24 US areas. Cohort allocation depended upon clinical history that participants reported. Two consecutive negative NP/OP PCR tests, clearance, or resolved symptoms defined Cohort 3 recovery.

This sequence joins TRBV6-6 and TRBJ1-1; unclear D gene. Material: PBMCs or T cells enriched from blood (not recorded which). This TCR came from a woman younger than 35 who had recovered from COVID-19. DNA for the CDR3: TGTGCCAGCAGTTACGACCCCGCGGAAATGAACACTGAAGCTTTCTTT. This encodes CASSYDPAEMNTEAFF.